This T cell receptor (beta chain) was retrieved from a study of blood T cell repertoires in COVID-19. On the study more broadly: Sites in the United States, Italy and Spain provided acute and convalescent COVID-19 samples. The cDNA or gDNA used as material had been derived from T cells, B-cell-depleted T cells, or PBMCs.

Original methodology: Nucleated cell counts were estimated from reference gene primer amplification. The data were produced by immunoSEQ multiplex PCR, yet TCRdb's version contains in-frame clones alone and is incomplete. The V and J calls and clone size come from that table; D and trimming were worked out from the DNA. This sample carries 250,000 to 300,000 clones, approximately 90% of them seen once, and the ten largest clones take about 2.2%. This CDR3 has 17 amino acids. The sample was peripheral blood. The rearrangement uses TRBV21-1 and TRBJ2-7; the DNA was not used to check the table's D call, TRBD1. TRBV21-1 is assigned pseudogene status. The receptor was derived from a woman aged 45-65 years who had recovered from COVID-19. Here the CDR3 DNA reads TGTGCCAGCAGCAATTCAACAGCCACCCTGGGTAGGTACGAGCAGTACTTC. This encodes CASSNSTATLGRYEQYF.